This T cell receptor beta chain was observed in a study of T-cell memory formation after mild COVID-19. TCRdb independently ran MiXCR on the 5' RACE reads; one entry per CDR3 protein. The repertoire holds over 10,000 distinct CDR3 sequences, roughly 17% seen once, with roughly 50% in the top ten. This clonotype was seen ten or more times. Its matching antigen is unknown. V gave up 0 bases and J gave up 3 bases, with 18 bases separating them. Germline values: CDR1 MGHRA, CDR2 YSYEKL. The CDR3 is 17 amino acids. Study-level points and caveats: SARS-CoV-2 specificity of second-wave clones peaking day 37 was unconfirmed.

The TCR originated in a man younger than 35 who had mild COVID-19 (a few samples of this study predate the infection). Cell type and time point are not known. J is TRBJ2-7 and V is TRBV4-1, with D perhaps matching TRBD1 or TRBD2 (7 bases each). Material for sequencing was PBMCs or a T cell subset sorted from them (not recorded which). CDR3 loop: CASSQDGGGQTHYEQYF. As DNA, the CDR3 is TGCGCCAGCAGCCAAGATGGGGGGGGACAGACTCACTACGAGCAGTACTTC.